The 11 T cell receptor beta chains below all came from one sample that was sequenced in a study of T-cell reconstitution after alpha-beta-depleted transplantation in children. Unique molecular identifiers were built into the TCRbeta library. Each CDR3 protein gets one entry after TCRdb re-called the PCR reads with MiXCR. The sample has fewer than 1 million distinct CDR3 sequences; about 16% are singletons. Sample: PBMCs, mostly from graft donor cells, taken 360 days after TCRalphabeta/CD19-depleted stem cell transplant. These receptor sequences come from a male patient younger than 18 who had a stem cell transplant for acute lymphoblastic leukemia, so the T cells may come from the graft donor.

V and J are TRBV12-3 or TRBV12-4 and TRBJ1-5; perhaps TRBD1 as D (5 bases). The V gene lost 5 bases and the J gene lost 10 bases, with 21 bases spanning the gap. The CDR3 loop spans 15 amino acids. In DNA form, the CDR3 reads TGTGCCAGCAGTCCGAAAGGACACGCCGTGAGCCCCCAGCATTTT. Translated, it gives CASSPKGHAVSPQHF.

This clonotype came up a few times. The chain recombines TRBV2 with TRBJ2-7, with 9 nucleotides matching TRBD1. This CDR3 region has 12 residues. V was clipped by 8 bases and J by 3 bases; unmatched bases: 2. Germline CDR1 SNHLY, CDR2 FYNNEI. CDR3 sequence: CASGGQGYEQYF. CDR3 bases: TGTGCCAGCGGGGGACAGGGCTACGAGCAGTACTTC.

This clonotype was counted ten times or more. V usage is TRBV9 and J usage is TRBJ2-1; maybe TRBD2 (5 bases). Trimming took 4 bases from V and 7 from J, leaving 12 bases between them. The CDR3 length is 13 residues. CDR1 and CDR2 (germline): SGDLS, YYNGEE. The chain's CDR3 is CASSTGLPNEQFF. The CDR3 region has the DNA TGTGCCAGCAGCACCGGACTTCCAAATGAGCAGTTCTTC.

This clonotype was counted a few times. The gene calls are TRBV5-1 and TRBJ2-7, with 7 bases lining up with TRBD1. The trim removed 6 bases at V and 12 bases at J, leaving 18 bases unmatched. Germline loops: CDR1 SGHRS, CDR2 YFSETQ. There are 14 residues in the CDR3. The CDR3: CASTLTGTAPPLYF. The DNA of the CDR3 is TGCGCCAGCACCTTAACCGGGACAGCCCCACCCCTGTACTTC.

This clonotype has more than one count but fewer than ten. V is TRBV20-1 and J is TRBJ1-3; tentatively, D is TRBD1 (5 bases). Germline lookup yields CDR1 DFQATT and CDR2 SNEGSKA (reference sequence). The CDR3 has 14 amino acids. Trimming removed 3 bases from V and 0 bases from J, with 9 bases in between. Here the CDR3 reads CSASHRFSGNTIYF. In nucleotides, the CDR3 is TGCAGTGCTAGCCACAGGTTCTCTGGAAACACCATATATTTT.

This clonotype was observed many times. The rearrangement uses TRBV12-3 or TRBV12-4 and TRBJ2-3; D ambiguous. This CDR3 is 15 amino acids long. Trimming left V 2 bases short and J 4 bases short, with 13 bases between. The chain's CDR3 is CASSLKPLVPDTQYF. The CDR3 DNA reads TGTGCCAGCAGTTTAAAACCCCTGGTTCCAGATACGCAGTATTTT.

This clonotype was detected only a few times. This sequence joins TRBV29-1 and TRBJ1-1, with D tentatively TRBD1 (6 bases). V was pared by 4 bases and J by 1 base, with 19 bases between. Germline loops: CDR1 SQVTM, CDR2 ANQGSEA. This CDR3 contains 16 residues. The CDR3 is CSVVPIGTPSNTEAFF. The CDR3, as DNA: TGCAGCGTTGTACCCATTGGGACACCATCGAACACTGAAGCTTTCTTT.

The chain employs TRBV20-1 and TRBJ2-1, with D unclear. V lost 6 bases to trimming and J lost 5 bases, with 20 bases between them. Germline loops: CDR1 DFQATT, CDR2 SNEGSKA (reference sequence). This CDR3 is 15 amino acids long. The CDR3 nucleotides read TGCAGTGCCACCCTACCTACCCAGCCCAACAATGAGCAGTTCTTC. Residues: CSATLPTQPNNEQFF.

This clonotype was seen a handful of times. As DNA, the CDR3 is TGCGCCAGCAGCTTGGTATGGAACATGAACACTGAAGCTTTCTTT. Amino acid sequence: CASSLVWNMNTEAFF. The chain recombines TRBV5-1 with TRBJ1-1; D not resolved. The CDR3 loop spans 15 amino acids. With 0 bases removed from V and 0 bases from J, the gap between germline ends came to 9 bases. Germline V CDR1 and CDR2: SGHRS, YFSETQ. The full variable domain, in which reference TRBV5-1 and TRBJ1-1 provide the parts outside the CDR3, is KAGVTQTPRYLIKTRGQQVTLSCSPISGHRSVSWYQQTPGQGLQFLFEYFSETQRNKGNFPGRFSGRQFSNSRSEMNVSTLELGDSALYLCASSLVWNMNTEAFFGQGTRLTVV.

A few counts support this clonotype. This CDR3 is CSVGPSGGQETQYF. The CDR3 bases are TGCAGCGTTGGACCCTCGGGAGGACAAGAGACCCAGTACTTC. The chain employs TRBV29-1 and TRBJ2-5; 7 nucleotides agree with TRBD2. The CDR3 is made up of 14 amino acids. Per germline, CDR1 SQVTM and CDR2 ANQGSEA. V gave up 4 bases and J gave up 2 bases; unmatched junction bases: 7.

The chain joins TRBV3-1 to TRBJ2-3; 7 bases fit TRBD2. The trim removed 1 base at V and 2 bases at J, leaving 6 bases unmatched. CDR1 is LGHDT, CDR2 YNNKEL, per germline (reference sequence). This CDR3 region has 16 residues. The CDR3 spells CASSQVLARFTDTQYF. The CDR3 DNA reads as TGTGCCAGCAGCCAAGTACTAGCGCGATTCACAGATACGCAGTATTTT.